Included here is one TCR beta chain sequence, with context. With V trimmed by 10 bases and J by 2 bases, 8 bases remained unmatched. Germline V CDR1 and CDR2: MNHNS, SASEGT. The CDR3 sequence is 13 residues long. These data originate in a study of T cells in Graves' hyperthyroidism and ophthalmopathy. Overall study: At the time of initial diagnosis and before any treatment, peripheral blood was collected.

RNA transcripts gave rise to amplified TCR beta CDR3 regions. In the first-round RT-PCR of the TCR CDR3, the HTBI primer set was used. TCRdb re-derived calls from the multiplex PCR reads in MiXCR, one entry per CDR3 protein. In the table there are roughly 700,000 distinct CDR3 sequences, 17% of which are singletons. PBMCs stemmed from 10 ml fresh peripheral blood. The TCR comes from a man aged 45-60 years with Graves' hyperthyroidism. This chain connects TRBV6-1 to TRBJ2-7, with 7 bases identical to TRBD2. Sequencing was carried out using blood. The CDR3 is CATSSSGAYEQYF. The CDR3 DNA is TGTGCCACCTCATCTAGCGGTGCCTACGAGCAGTACTTC.